The sequence of this TCR beta chain was determined in a study of graft-versus-host responses after intestinal transplantation. At the level of the study: The recipients all started with anti-thymocyte globulin induction and then took tacrolimus and steroids for three to four years. Study-level points and caveats: High graft-versus-host to host-versus-graft T cell clonal ratios marked allografts of patients with graft-donor macrochimerism. GvH clones occurred in recipient marrow; some first appeared in ileum or blood. Declining HvG levels early post-transplant were linked to peak circulating GvH clone levels.

Germline V gene lookup returns CDR1 SGHDN and CDR2 FVKESK. The CDR3 consists of 13 residues. Remarks on this clone: The antigen is not known. The junction differs from germline at one of its ends, possibly a read error.

Measured with immunoSEQ multiplex PCR; TCRdb has only the in-frame clones, and not every one. The table records 110,000 to 150,000 clones, 80% to 95% of them present only once. The receptor's source is a human donor who received an intestinal transplant. The chain combines TRBV14 with TRBJ2-7; tentative D call: TRBD1 (6 bases). Sequencing was performed on unstimulated CD4+ T cells sorted from spleen or lymph node cells, taken before intestinal transplant. The CDR3 bases are TGTGCCAGCAGCCGACAGGTGTCCTACGGGCAGTACTTC. It translates to CASSRQVSYGQYF.